This record covers a single T cell receptor beta chain. Seattle's cohort entered during active infection and was followed longitudinally. CDR1 SGHRS and CDR2 YFSETQ come from the germline V gene. CDR3 length: 18 amino acids. The ends lost 4 bases at V and 0 bases at J; junction bases unmatched: 12. These data belong to a study of blood T cell repertoires in COVID-19. Study overall: Samples came from the United States, Italy and Spain, spanning acute and convalescent COVID-19. Sources were T cells, B-cell-depleted T cells, or PBMCs; the material itself was cDNA or gDNA.

Authors' data handling: The assay estimated nucleated cells by amplifying reference gene primers. Some clones are missing from TCRdb's copy, which holds only in-frame ones; the method was immunoSEQ multiplex PCR. V and J calls plus clone size are reproduced from that table; the DNA served to infer D and trimming. The data show some 300,000 clones, 86% seen once. This clonotype was sampled from a woman aged 70-85 years with COVID-19, enrolled during active disease. The chain links TRBV5-1 to TRBJ1-2, with 10 bases matching TRBD1. The sample taken for sequencing was peripheral blood. The CDR3 DNA reads as TGCGCCAGCAGCGTTACGACAGGGGGCTGGGGTACTAACTATGGCTACACCTTC. Its protein product is CASSVTTGGWGTNYGYTF.